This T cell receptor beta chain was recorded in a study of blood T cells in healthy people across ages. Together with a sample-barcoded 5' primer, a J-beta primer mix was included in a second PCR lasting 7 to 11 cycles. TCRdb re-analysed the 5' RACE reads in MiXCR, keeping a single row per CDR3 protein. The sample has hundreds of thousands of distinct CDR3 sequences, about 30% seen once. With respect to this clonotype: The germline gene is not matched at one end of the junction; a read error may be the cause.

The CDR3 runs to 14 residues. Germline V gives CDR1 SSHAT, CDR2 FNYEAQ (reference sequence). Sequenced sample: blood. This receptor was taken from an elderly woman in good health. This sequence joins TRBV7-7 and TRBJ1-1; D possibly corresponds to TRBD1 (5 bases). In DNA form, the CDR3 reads TGTGCTAGCAGCTTAGCATTGGGGGAGACTGAAGCTTTCTTT. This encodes CASSLALGETEAFF.